The T cell receptor beta chain under discussion was sequenced for a study of blood T cell repertoires in COVID-19. Per germline, CDR1 LNHDA and CDR2 SQIVND (reference sequence). V was clipped by 8 bases and J by 3 bases; unmatched bases: 3. The CDR3 is 13 residues long. Per the authors' pipeline: Cell counts per sample came from amplifying reference gene primers. The method was immunoSEQ multiplex PCR; TCRdb's version includes in-frame clones alone and lacks a portion of them. D and trimming come from the DNA, and the V and J calls and clone size come from that table. The sample records 250,000 or so clones, 75% to 90% being singletons.

Sequenced input: PBMCs or T cells enriched from blood (not recorded which). The chain recombines TRBV19 with TRBJ1-5; 8 positions match TRBD1. This clonotype was sampled from a woman in her thirties with acute COVID-19. The CDR3 DNA follows: TGTGCCAGTGCAGGGGGCTTCAATCAGCCCCAGCATTTT. It yields the protein CASAGGFNQPQHF.